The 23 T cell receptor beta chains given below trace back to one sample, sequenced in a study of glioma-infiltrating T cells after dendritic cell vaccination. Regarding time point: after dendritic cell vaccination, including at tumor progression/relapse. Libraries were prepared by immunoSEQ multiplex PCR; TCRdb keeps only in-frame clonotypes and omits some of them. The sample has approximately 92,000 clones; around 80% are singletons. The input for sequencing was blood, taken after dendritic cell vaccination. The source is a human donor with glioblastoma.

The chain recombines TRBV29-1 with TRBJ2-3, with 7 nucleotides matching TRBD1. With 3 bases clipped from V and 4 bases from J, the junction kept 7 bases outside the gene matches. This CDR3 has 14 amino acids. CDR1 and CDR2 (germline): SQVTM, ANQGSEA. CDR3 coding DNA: TGCAGCGTTGATCGGGGACAGACCGCAGATACGCAGTATTTT. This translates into CSVDRGQTADTQYF.

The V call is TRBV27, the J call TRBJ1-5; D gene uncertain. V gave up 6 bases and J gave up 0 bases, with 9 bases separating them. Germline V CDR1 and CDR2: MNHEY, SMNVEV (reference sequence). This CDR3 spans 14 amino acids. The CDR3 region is CASRSGGSNQPQHF. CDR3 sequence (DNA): TGTGCCAGCAGATCCGGAGGTAGCAATCAGCCCCAGCATTTT.

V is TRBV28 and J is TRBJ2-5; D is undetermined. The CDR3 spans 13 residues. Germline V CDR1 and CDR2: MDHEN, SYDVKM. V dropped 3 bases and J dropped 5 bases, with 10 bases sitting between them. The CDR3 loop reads CASSFFLQETQYF. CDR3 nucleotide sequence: TGTGCCAGCAGTTTCTTTCTTCAGGAGACCCAGTACTTC.

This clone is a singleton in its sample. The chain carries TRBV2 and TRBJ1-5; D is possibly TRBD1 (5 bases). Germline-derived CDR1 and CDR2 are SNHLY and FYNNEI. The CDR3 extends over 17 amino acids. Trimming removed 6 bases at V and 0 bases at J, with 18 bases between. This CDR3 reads CASSETTVLNSNQPQHF. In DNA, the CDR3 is TGTGCCAGCAGCGAAACGACAGTTTTAAATAGCAATCAGCCCCAGCATTTT.

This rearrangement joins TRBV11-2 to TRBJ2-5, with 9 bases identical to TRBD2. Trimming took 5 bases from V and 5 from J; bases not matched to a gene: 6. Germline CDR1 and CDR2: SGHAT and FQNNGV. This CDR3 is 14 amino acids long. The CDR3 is CASSPNAGGETQYF. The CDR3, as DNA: TGTGCCAGCAGCCCGAATGCGGGGGGGGAGACCCAGTACTTC.

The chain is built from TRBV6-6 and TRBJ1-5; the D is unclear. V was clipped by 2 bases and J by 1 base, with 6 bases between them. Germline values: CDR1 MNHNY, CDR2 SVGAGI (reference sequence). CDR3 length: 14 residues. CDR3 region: CASSYGQSNQPQHF. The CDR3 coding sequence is TGTGCCAGCAGTTACGGGCAGAGCAATCAGCCCCAGCATTTT.

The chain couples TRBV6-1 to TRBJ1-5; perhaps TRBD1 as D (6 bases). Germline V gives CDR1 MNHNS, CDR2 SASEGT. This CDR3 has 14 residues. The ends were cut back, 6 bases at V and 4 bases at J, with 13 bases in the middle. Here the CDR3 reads CASSLDRFNQPQHF. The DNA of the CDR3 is TGTGCCAGCAGCCTCGACAGGTTTAATCAGCCCCAGCATTTT.

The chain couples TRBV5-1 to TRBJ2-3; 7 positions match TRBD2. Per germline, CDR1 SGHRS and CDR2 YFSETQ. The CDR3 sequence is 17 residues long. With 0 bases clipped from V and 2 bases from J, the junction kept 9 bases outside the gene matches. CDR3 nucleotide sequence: TGCGCCAGCAGCTTGGGTACTAGCGCCATTTCCACAGATACGCAGTATTTT. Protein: CASSLGTSAISTDTQYF. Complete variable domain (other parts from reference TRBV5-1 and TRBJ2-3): KAGVTQTPRYLIKTRGQQVTLSCSPISGHRSVSWYQQTPGQGLQFLFEYFSETQRNKGNFPGRFSGRQFSNSRSEMNVSTLELGDSALYLCASSLGTSAISTDTQYFGPGTRLTVL.

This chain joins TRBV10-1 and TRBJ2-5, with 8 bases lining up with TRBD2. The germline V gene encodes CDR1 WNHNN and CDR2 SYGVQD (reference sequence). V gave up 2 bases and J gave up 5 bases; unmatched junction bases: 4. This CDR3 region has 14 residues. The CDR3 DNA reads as TGCGCCAGCAGTGAGAGCGGGGGCGGGGAGACCCAGTACTTC. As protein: CASSESGGGETQYF.

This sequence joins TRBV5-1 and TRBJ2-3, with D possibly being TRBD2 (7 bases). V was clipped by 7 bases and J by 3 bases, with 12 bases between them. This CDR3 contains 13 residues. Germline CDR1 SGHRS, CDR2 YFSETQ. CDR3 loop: CASGGGGTDTQYF. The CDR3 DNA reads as TGCGCCAGCGGGGGCGGGGGAACAGATACGCAGTATTTT.

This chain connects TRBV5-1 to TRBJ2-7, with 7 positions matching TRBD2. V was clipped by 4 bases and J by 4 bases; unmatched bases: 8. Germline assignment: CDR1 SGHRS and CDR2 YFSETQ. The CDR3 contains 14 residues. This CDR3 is CASSLGGGLYEQYF. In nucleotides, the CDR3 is TGCGCCAGCAGCCTGGGGGGGGGACTTTACGAGCAGTACTTC.

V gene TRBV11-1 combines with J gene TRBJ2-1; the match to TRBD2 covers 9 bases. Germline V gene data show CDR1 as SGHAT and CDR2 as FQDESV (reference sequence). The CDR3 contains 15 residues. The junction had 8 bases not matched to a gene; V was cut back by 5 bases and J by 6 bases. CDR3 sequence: CASSRGRAWVNEQFF. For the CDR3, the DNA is TGTGCCAGCAGCCGCGGGAGGGCTTGGGTCAATGAGCAGTTCTTC.

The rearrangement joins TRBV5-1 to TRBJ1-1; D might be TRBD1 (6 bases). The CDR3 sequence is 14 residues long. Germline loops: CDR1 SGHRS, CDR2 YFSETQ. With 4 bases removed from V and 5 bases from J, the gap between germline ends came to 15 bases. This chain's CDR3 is CASSPVGARTEAFF. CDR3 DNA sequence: TGCGCCAGCAGCCCGGTGGGGGCGCGGACTGAAGCTTTCTTT.

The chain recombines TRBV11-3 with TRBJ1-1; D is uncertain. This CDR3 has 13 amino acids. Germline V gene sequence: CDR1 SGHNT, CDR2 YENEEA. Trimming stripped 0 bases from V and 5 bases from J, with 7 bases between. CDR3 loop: CASSLERGTEAFF. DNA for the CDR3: TGTGCCAGCAGCTTAGAGCGGGGAACTGAAGCTTTCTTT.

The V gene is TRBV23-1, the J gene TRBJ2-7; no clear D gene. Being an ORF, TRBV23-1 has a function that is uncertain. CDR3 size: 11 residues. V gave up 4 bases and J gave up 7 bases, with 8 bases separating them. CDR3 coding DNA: TGCGCCAGCAGTCTGCCTAAGGAGCAGTACTTC. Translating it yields CASSLPKEQYF.

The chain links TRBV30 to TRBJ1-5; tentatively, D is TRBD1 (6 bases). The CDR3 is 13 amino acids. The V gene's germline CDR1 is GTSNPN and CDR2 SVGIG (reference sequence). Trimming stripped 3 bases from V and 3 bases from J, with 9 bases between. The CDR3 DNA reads TGTGCCTGGAGGGGGGCGAACAATCAGCCCCAGCATTTT. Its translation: CAWRGANNQPQHF.

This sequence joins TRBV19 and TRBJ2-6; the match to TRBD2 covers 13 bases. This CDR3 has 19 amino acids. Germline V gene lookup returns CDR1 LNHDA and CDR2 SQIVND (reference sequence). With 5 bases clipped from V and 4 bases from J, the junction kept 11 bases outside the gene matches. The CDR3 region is CASSLRLAGGSDGANVLTF. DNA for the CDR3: TGTGCCAGTAGTCTCCGACTAGCGGGGGGTTCGGACGGGGCCAACGTCCTGACTTTC.

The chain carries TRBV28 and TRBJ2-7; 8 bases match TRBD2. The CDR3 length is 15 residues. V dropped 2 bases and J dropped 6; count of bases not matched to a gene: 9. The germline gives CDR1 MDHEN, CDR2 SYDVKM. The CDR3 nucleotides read TGTGCCAGCAGTTTAAGGGCGGGACTAGTCCGCGAGCAGTACTTC. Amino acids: CASSLRAGLVREQYF. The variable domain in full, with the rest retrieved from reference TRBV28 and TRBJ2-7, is DVKVTQSSRYLVKRTGEKVFLECVQDMDHENMFWYRQDPGLGLRLIYFSYDVKMKEKGDIPEGYSVSREKKERFSLILESASTNQTSMYLCASSLRAGLVREQYFGPGTRLTVT.

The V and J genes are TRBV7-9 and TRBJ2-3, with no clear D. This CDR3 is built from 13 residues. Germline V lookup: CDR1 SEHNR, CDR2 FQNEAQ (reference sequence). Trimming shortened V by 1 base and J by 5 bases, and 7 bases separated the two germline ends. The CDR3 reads CASSLEIRDTQYF. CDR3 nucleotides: TGTGCCAGCAGCTTAGAAATTCGAGATACGCAGTATTTT.

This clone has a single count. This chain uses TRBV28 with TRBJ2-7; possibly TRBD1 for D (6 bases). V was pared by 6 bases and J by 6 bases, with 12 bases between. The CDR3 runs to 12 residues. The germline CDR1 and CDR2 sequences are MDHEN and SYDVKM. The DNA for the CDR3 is TGTGCCAGCAGAACATCAGGGGTCGAGCAGTACTTC. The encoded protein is CASRTSGVEQYF.

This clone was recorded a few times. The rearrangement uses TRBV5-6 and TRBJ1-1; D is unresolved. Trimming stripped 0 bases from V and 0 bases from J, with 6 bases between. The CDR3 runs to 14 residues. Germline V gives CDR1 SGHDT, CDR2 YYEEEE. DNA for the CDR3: TGTGCCAGCAGCTTGGGACAAGTGAACACTGAAGCTTTCTTT. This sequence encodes CASSLGQVNTEAFF.

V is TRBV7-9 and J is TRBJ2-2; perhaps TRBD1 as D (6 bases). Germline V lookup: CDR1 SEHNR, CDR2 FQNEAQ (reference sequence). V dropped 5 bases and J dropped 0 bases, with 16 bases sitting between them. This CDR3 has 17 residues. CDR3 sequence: CASSPLGRQANTGELFF. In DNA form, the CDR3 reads TGTGCCAGCAGCCCCCTCGGCCGACAGGCGAACACCGGGGAGCTGTTTTTT.

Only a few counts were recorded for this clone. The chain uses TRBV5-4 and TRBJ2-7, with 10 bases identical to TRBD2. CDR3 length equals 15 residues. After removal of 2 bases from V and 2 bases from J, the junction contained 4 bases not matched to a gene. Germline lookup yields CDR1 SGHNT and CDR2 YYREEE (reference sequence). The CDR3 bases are TGTGCCAGCAGCTTCTCTAGCGGGGGAACCTACGAGCAGTACTTC. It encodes CASSFSSGGTYEQYF.